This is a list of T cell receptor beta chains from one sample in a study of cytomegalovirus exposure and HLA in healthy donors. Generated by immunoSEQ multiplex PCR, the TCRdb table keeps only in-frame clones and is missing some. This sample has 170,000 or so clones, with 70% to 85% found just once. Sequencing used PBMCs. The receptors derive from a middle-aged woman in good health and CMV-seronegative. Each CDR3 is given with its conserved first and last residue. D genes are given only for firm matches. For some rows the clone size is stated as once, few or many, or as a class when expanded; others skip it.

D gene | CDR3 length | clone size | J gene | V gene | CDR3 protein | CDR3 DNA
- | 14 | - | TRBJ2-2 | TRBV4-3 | CASSQDWATGELFF | TGCGCCAGCAGCCAAGACTGGGCCACCGGGGAGCTGTTTTTT
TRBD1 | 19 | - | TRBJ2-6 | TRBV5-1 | CASRTGTGLLSSGANVLTF | TGCGCCAGCAGGACAGGGACAGGGCTACTCTCCAGTGGGGCCAACGTCCTGACTTTC
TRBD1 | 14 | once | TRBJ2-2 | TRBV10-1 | CASSGQGASGELFF | TGCGCCAGCAGTGGACAGGGGGCGTCCGGGGAGCTGTTTTTT
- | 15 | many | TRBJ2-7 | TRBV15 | CATSRGPGLTYEQYF | TGTGCCACCAGCAGAGGCCCGGGGTTGACCTACGAGCAGTACTTC
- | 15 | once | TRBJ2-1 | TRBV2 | CASSGDSGWGNEQFF | TGTGCCAGCAGTGGGGATAGCGGTTGGGGCAATGAGCAGTTCTTC
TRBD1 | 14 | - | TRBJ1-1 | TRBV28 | CASSWTGRNTEAFF | TGTGCCAGCAGTTGGACAGGGAGGAACACTGAAGCTTTCTTT
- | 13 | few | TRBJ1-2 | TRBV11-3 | CASSPRMADGYTF | TGTGCCAGCAGTCCACGGATGGCGGATGGCTACACCTTC
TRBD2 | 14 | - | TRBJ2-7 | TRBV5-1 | CASSFGLADYEQYF | TGCGCCAGCAGCTTCGGCCTAGCGGACTACGAGCAGTACTTC
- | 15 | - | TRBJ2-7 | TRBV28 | CASSFGGRSSYEQYF | TGTGCCAGCAGTTTCGGGGGAAGGAGCTCCTACGAGCAGTACTTC
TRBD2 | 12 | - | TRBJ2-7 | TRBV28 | CASSDTSDEQYF | TGTGCCAGCAGTGATACTAGCGACGAGCAGTACTTC
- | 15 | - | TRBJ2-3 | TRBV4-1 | CASSQGPGTLDTQYF | TGCGCCAGCAGCCAGGGACCCGGGACACTAGATACGCAGTATTTT
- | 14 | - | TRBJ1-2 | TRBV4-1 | CASSQGPGGYGYTF | TGCGCCAGCAGCCAAGGGCCGGGGGGGTATGGCTACACCTTC
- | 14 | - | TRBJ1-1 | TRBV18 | CASSATQGNGEAFF | TGTGCCAGCTCAGCAACTCAGGGGAATGGTGAAGCTTTCTTT
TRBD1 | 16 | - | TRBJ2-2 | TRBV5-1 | CASSSGQGANTGELFF | TGCGCCAGCAGCTCGGGACAGGGGGCGAACACCGGGGAGCTGTTTTTT
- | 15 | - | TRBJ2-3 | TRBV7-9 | CASSLEGGATDTQYF | TGTGCCAGCAGCTTAGAGGGGGGGGCGACAGATACGCAGTATTTT
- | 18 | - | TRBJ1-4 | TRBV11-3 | CASSSLPTPGATNEKLFF | TGTGCCAGCAGCTCGTTACCAACCCCAGGTGCAACTAATGAAAAACTGTTTTTT
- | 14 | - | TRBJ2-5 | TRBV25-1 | CASSETLRGETQYF | TGTGCCAGCAGTGAGACGCTTAGAGGAGAGACCCAGTACTTC
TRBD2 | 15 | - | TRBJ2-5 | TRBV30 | CAWSVGTSGGETQYF | TGTGCCTGGAGTGTAGGGACTAGCGGGGGGGAGACCCAGTACTTC
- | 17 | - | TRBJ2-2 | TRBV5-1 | CASSLRMGGMNTGELFF | TGCGCCAGCAGCTTAAGGATGGGCGGGATGAACACCGGGGAGCTGTTTTTT
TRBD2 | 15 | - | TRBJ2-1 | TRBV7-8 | CASSLGDSGGDEQFF | TGTGCCAGCAGCCTGGGGGATAGCGGGGGAGATGAGCAGTTCTTC
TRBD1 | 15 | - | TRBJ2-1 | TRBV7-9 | CASSSLTGGFSEQFF | TGTGCCAGCAGCTCACTCACAGGGGGCTTCAGTGAGCAGTTCTTC
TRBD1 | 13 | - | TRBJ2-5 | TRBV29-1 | CSSRQGGSETQYF | TGCAGCTCCCGACAGGGGGGATCGGAGACCCAGTACTTC
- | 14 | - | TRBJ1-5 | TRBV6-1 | CASSFSGGNQPQHF | TGTGCCAGCAGTTTTTCAGGGGGCAATCAGCCCCAGCATTTT
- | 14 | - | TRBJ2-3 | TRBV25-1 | CASSVGVVRGTQYF | TGTGCCAGCAGTGTCGGGGTGGTCCGGGGAACGCAGTATTTT
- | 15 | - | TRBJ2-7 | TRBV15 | CATSRDLRAPYEQYF | TGTGCCACCAGCAGAGATCTCAGGGCCCCCTACGAGCAGTACTTC
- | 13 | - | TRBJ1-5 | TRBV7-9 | CASSLEGQQPQHF | TGTGCCAGCAGCCTAGAGGGGCAGCAGCCCCAGCATTTT
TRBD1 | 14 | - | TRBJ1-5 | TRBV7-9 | CASSGQGIGQPQHF | TGTGCCAGCAGTGGACAGGGGATCGGTCAGCCCCAGCATTTT
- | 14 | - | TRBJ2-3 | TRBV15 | CATSRLSGTDTQYF | TGTGCCACCAGCCGTCTTAGCGGCACAGATACGCAGTATTTT
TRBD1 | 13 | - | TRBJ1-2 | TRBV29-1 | CSVETRGNYGYTF | TGCAGCGTTGAAACCAGGGGGAACTATGGCTACACCTTC
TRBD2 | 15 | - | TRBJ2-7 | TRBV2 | CASSERPSGGGEQYF | TGTGCCAGCAGTGAAAGGCCTAGCGGGGGCGGAGAGCAGTACTTC
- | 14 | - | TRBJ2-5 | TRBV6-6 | CASRPGPPQGTQYF | TGTGCCAGCAGACCCGGGCCCCCCCAGGGGACCCAGTACTTC
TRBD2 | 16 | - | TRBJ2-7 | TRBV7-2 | CASIPGLAGGAYEQYF | TGTGCCAGCATTCCGGGACTAGCGGGAGGGGCCTACGAGCAGTACTTC
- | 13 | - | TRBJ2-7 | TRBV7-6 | CASSFSGGYEQYF | TGTGCCAGCAGCTTTTCTGGCGGCTACGAGCAGTACTTC
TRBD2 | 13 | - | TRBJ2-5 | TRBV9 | CASSPVGGETQYF | TGTGCCAGCAGCCCAGTGGGGGGGGAGACCCAGTACTTC
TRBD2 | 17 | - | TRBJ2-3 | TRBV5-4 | CASAPFPLAGGSDTQYF | TGTGCCAGCGCACCGTTTCCTCTAGCGGGGGGGTCAGATACGCAGTATTTT
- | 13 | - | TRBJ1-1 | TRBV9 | CASTRGGGTEAFF | TGTGCCAGCACCCGCGGGGGGGGGACTGAAGCTTTCTTT
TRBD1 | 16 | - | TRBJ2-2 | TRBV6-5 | CASSYLGQGITGELFF | TGTGCCAGCAGTTACCTTGGACAGGGGATAACCGGGGAGCTGTTTTTT
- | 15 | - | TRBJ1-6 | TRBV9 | CASSVEMLRNSPLHF | TGTGCCAGCAGCGTAGAAATGTTGAGAAATTCACCCCTCCACTTT
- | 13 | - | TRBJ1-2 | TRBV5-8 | CASRRTDNYGYTF | TGTGCCAGCAGAAGGACAGATAACTATGGCTACACCTTC
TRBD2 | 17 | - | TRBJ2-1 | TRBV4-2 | CASSQDNSGGSYNEQFF | TGTGCCAGCAGCCAAGATAATAGCGGGGGGTCCTACAATGAGCAGTTCTTC
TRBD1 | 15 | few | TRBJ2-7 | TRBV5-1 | CASSAPRDSTIEQYF | TGCGCCAGCAGCGCCCCTCGGGACAGTACTATCGAGCAGTACTTC
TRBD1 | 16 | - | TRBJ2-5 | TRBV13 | CASSFGLPGQGETQYF | TGTGCCAGCAGCTTTGGACTGCCGGGACAGGGGGAGACCCAGTACTTC
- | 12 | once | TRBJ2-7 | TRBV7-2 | CASSTQGYEQYF | TGTGCCAGCAGCACCCAGGGGTACGAGCAGTACTTC
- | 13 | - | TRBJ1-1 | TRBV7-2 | CASSLEQNTEAFF | TGTGCCAGCAGCTTAGAACAGAACACTGAAGCTTTCTTT
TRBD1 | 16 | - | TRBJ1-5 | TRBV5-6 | CASSLRQGGGYQPQHF | TGTGCCAGCAGCCTGAGACAGGGCGGTGGGTATCAGCCCCAGCATTTT
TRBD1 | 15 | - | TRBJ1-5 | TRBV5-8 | CASSLEGAGNQPQHF | TGTGCCAGCAGCTTGGAGGGGGCCGGAAATCAGCCCCAGCATTTT
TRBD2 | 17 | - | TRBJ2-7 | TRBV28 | CASREGASGTVYYEQYF | TGTGCCAGCCGAGAGGGGGCTAGCGGGACGGTTTACTACGAGCAGTACTTC
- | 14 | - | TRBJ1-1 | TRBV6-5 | CASRGARLNTEAFF | TGTGCCAGCAGGGGGGCCCGTCTGAACACTGAAGCTTTCTTT
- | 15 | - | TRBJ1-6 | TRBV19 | CASSGEGVSNSPLHF | TGTGCCAGTAGTGGAGAGGGGGTGTCCAATTCACCCCTCCACTTT
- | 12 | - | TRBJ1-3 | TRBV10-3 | CASQGLGNTIYF | TGTGCCTCCCAGGGCCTTGGAAACACCATATATTTT
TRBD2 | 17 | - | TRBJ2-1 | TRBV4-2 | CASSHVGLAGGGNEQFF | TGTGCCAGCAGCCATGTTGGACTAGCGGGAGGCGGAAATGAGCAGTTCTTC
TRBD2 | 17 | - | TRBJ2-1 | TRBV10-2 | CASSEFLPSGPPDEQFF | TGCGCCAGCAGTGAGTTTCTCCCTAGCGGGCCACCTGATGAGCAGTTCTTC
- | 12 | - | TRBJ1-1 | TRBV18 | CASSGQNTEAFF | TGTGCCAGCTCAGGGCAGAACACTGAAGCTTTCTTT